The clone carrying this TCR beta chain was seen once. Original data processing: Estimation of nucleated cell counts was performed using reference gene primer amplification. The protocol was immunoSEQ multiplex PCR, while the TCRdb copy is restricted to in-frame clones and leaves out a portion. V and J calls and clone size are given by that table; D and trimming were obtained from the DNA. This table has 140,000 to 150,000 clones, 80% to 90% appearing once. This entry comes from a study of blood T cell repertoires in COVID-19. Study overall: Donors in the United States, Italy and Spain gave samples during acute or convalescent COVID-19. Nucleic acid was either cDNA or gDNA, and it came from T cells, B-cell-depleted T cells, or PBMCs.

Germline assignment: CDR1 MNHEY and CDR2 SVGAGI. The CDR3 has 15 amino acids. V lost 2 bases and J lost 4; bases outside the gene matches: 7. The rearrangement joins TRBV6-5 to TRBJ1-1, with 7 bases identical to TRBD1. The TCR sequence derives from a woman in her forties or fifties with acute or convalescent COVID-19. The sample consisted of peripheral blood. As DNA, the CDR3 is TGTGCCAGCAGTTACACGACAGGGCGCCCCACTGAAGCTTTCTTT. It codes for CASSYTTGRPTEAFF.